The text below deals with one T cell receptor (beta chain). Its recognized antigen is unknown. One base away there is no much larger clone; base qualities are not given. Library creation used the immunoSEQ multiplex PCR assay. Qiagen DNeasy or QIAamp micro DNA kits were used to isolate DNA, and the Adaptive Biotechnology human TCRB sequencing kit was used to sequence TCRB. TCRB libraries were sequenced on an Illumina MiSeq. As for the original processing: TCRB sequence data were analyzed using the kit provider's software, and tumor enrichment of clonotype templates was assessed with Fisher's exact test. In its TCRdb copy, this immuneACCESS table keeps in-frame sequences only and misses some clones. Where compared with another copy, unresolved V genes explain less than half of these, and the others have no known cause. Clonal size and the V and J genes are those of that table, whereas D and trimming came from the DNA. The sample profile shows some 2,000 clones; 65% to 80% of them were found once. Together, the top ten hold about 5.3% of the sample.

This sample was included in a study of CD4 T cells in lung cancer (dated by TCRdb to about 2019). Some background on the complete study: To find responses to candidate mutation-encoded neoepitopes, the study screened blood T cells from NSCLC patients and isolated neoantigen-specific CD4+ T-cell clones and TCRs. The patients who underwent resection had lung adenocarcinoma or squamous cell carcinoma, were aged 60 to 69 when blood was donated, and were mostly former smokers. Treatments received by the patients before blood donation included platinum chemotherapy, and some patients received nivolumab or pembrolizumab. Deep sequencing of TCRB was used to follow the frequency of neoantigen-specific clonotypes in tumor resections, non-adjacent lung and cultured T-cell products. Broad study findings and their caveats: IFNgamma-sorted cells included nonspecific IFNgamma producers of unknown purity, so expanded lines ranged from monoclonal to oligoclonal. Some blood-derived responses might be explained by in vitro priming of naive T cells or cross-reactivity rather than by memory responses to the cancer.

PBMCs were stimulated with mutant 27-mer peptides plus IL21, IL7, IL15 and IL2 for approximately two weeks, then restimulated with peptide-pulsed autologous B cells. After restimulation with peptide-pulsed B cells, live IFNgamma-secreting T cells were sorted by cytokine capture on a FACS Aria2. At limiting dilution of about 3 or 11 cells per well, the sorted cells were expanded for roughly 13 to 23 days with irradiated allogeneic PBMCs, phytohemagglutinin and IL2. The patients provided peripheral blood samples or leukapheresis products. Antigen specificity of expanded lines was screened by IFNgamma ELISA against autologous B cells pulsed with mutant peptides. The sequence was obtained from an older woman with non-small cell lung cancer. Some clones in this sample may be carry-over from other donors' samples. Sequencing was carried out using a CD4+ T cell line or clone grown in culture.

The sequenced DNA is TGTGCCAGCAGCGTTAGCGGGGGCCTTGGGGGCGGGGAGACCCAGTACTTC. Its translation reads: CASSVSGGLGGGETQYF. The chain is made from TRBV9 and TRBJ2-5; TRBD2 matches 9 bases in the middle. The CDR3 goes from the cysteine to the phenylalanine over 17 residues. Only CDR3 DNA is held: 51 bases, read in frame from base 1. Here V drops 2 bases and J drops 5 bases, and the junction holds 13 bases not matched to any gene. Reading the germline V gene gives CDR1 SGDLS and CDR2 YYNGEE.